Here is one T cell receptor beta chain with its context. This CDR3 has 14 residues. Germline-derived CDR1 and CDR2 are MNHEY and SVGAGI. V shed 5 bases and J shed 6 bases, with 17 bases lying between them. This sample was taken from a study of blood T cell repertoires in COVID-19. Study-level background: Sources were T cells, B-cell-depleted T cells, or PBMCs; the material itself was cDNA or gDNA.

Method: immunoSEQ multiplex PCR; TCRdb's copy keeps in-frame clones and lacks some. The sample has around 50,000 clones, 60% to 80% seen once. This chain links TRBV6-5 with TRBJ2-7; D is perhaps TRBD1 (6 bases). This clonotype was obtained from a human donor with active or convalescent COVID-19. The donor label of this sample is uncertain. The sequenced material came from peripheral blood. The DNA of the CDR3 is TGTGCCAGCAGTCGGGACATGGCCCCGCGCGAGCAGTACTTC. Translating it yields CASSRDMAPREQYF.